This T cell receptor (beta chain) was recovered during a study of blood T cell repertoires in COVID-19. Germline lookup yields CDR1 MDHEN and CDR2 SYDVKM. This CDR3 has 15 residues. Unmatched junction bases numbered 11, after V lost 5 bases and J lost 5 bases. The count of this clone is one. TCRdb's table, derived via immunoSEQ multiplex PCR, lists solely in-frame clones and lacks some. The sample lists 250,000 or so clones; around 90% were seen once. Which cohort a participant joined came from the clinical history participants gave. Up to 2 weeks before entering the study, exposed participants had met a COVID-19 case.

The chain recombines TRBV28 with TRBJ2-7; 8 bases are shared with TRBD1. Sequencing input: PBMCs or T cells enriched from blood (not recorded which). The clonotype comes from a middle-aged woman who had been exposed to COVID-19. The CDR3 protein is CASSHAGTGVNEQYF. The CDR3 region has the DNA TGTGCCAGCAGTCACGCCGGGACAGGTGTCAACGAGCAGTACTTC.